This TCR beta chain was captured in a study of T-cell memory formation after mild COVID-19. Overall study context: TCR clusters showed largely donor specificity. Overall study findings and caveats: Whether second-wave clones peaking at day 37 were SARS-CoV-2 specific went unconfirmed. The appearance of some responding clones in pre-infection memory suggested that cross-reactive memory joined.

Employing constant-segment primers, 5'RACE generated TCR alpha and TCR beta cDNA libraries bearing sample barcodes and UMIs. TCRdb called the 5' RACE reads again in MiXCR, with one record for every CDR3 protein. The data contain 85,000 to 120,000 distinct CDR3 sequences, about 18% of them singletons. This clonotype was recorded at least ten times. Its antigen is unknown. Looked up from germline, CDR1 is LGHNA and CDR2 is YSLEER. This CDR3 contains 15 residues. The V and J ends lost 2 bases and 1 base respectively, with 6 bases between them. V is TRBV4-3 and J is TRBJ2-6; D gene uncertain. This sequence was found in an adult woman who had mild COVID-19 (a few samples of this study predate the infection). Cell type and time point are not known. The sequencing input was PBMCs or a T cell subset sorted from them (not recorded which). Here the CDR3 reads CASSQIGSGANVLTF. The CDR3 nucleotides are TGCGCCAGCAGCCAAATAGGGTCTGGGGCCAACGTCCTGACTTTC.